This paragraph covers one TCR beta chain sequence. It has no known antigen specificity. Base qualities are not provided; no much larger clone lies one nucleotide away. The immunoSEQ Assay, a bias-controlled multiplex PCR, was used to amplify TCRbeta CDR3 regions from genomic DNA. In the source study's methods: Within the assay, amplification of reference gene primers was used to estimate how many nucleated cells each sample contained. To quantify the absolute abundance of each unique TCRbeta CDR3 rearrangement, sequence reads were collapsed and filtered. Productive Simpson clonality was computed per sample as the square root of Simpson's diversity index over productive rearrangements. What TCRdb holds here is the immuneACCESS table cut down to in-frame rearrangements. Part of the clones is not present; checked against another copy, under half of the missing clones reflect an unresolved V gene, and the others are unexplained. The V and J calls and clone size are taken from that table; D and trimming were inferred from the DNA. The sample table shows about 78,000 clones, and approximately 90% are seen once. Under 0.8% of the sample goes to the ten largest clones.

This sample is drawn from a study of blood T cell repertoires in COVID-19 (dated by TCRdb to about 2020). Some background on the complete study: Collaborator samples came from the United States, Italy and Spain and covered acute and convalescent phases of COVID-19. The material from the prospective study consisted of cDNA or gDNA derived from T cells, B-cell-depleted T cells, or PBMCs. Deeply sampled blood TCRbeta repertoires from subjects exposed to, actively infected with, or recovered from COVID-19 were included in the dataset. A freely available public database, intended as a resource for researchers studying the immune response to SARS-CoV-2, is where the repertoires were released. Samples were obtained from the ongoing ImmuneRACE study (first 160 participants) and from 1,200 or so subjects provided by 6 global collaborators. The sample metadata nearly always contained a de-identified subject ID, COVID-19 status, age in years and sex. Where HLA class I and class II types were available, the types were taken from metadata supplied by the sample provider, not from assay-based typing. Study-wide conclusions, independent of this receptor: Clinical and demographic metadata were provided uncurated, with the amount varying by source and participant.

Whole blood was collected in K2EDTA tubes by collaborating institutions according to the institutions' own protocols. For TCRbeta analysis, collaborator samples were shipped as frozen whole blood, as isolated PBMCs, or as DNA extracted from either sample type. V is reduced by 2 bases and J by 6 bases, leaving a spacing of 10 bases between them. Spanning cysteine to phenylalanine, the CDR3 consists of 14 amino acids. Left in the record is the CDR3 DNA by itself, 42 bases read in frame from the first base. CDR1 SGHTA and CDR2 FQGNSA are derived from the germline V gene. The clonotype originates from an elderly woman with acute or convalescent COVID-19. Sequencing was done on a sample of peripheral blood. The V and J genes are TRBV7-2 and TRBJ2-2, and the D gene may be TRBD2, 6 bases matching. The DNA sequence reads TGTGCCAGCAGCTTATTGGCGGGACCCGGGGAGCTGTTTTTT. This encodes CASSLLAGPGELFF.